This T cell receptor beta chain emerged from a study of blood T cell repertoires in COVID-19. About the research overall: Samples representing acute and convalescent COVID-19 were sourced from the United States, Italy and Spain. T cells, B-cell-depleted T cells, or PBMCs provided the cDNA or gDNA that served as material.

Germline V gene sequence: CDR1 SGHDN, CDR2 FVKESK. The V and J ends lost 1 base and 2 bases respectively, with 12 bases between them. This CDR3 has 16 amino acids. Method: immunoSEQ multiplex PCR; TCRdb's copy keeps in-frame clones and lacks some. The sample includes 350,000 or so clones, approximately 89% of them seen just once. The clonotype comes from a woman aged 60-70 years with COVID-19, enrolled during active disease. Sequencing was carried out using peripheral blood. The V and J genes are TRBV14 and TRBJ1-3; D is unclear. The CDR3 DNA reads TGTGCCAGCAGCCAAGCTCGTGTATCCCCTGGAAACACCATATATTTT. This codes for CASSQARVSPGNTIYF.